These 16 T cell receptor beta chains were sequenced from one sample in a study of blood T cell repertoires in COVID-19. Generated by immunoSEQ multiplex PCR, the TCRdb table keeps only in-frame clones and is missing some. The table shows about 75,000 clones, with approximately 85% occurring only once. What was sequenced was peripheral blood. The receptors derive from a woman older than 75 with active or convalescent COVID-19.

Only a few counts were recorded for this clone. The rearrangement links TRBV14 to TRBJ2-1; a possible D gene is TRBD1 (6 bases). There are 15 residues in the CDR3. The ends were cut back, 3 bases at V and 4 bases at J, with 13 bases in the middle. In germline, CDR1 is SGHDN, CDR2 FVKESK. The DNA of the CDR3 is TGTGCCAGCAGCCATTTAGGGGGTTTTTACAATGAGCAGTTCTTC. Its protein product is CASSHLGGFYNEQFF.

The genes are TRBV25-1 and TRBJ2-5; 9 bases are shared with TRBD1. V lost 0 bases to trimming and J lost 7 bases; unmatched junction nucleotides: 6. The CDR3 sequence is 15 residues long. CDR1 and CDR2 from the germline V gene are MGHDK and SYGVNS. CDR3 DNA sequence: TGTGCCAGCAGTGAATATCCAGACAGGGGGAGGACCCAGTACTTC. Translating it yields CASSEYPDRGRTQYF. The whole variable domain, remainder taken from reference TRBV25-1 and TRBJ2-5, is EADIYQTPRYLVIGTGKKITLECSQTMGHDKMYWYQQDPGMELHLIHYSYGVNSTEKGDLSSESTVSRIRTEHFPLTLESARPSHTSQYLCASSEYPDRGRTQYFGPGTRLLVL.

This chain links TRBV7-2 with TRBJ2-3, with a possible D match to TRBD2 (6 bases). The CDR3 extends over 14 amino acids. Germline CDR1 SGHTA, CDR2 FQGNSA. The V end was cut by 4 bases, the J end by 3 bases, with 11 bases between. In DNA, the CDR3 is TGTGCCAGCAGCTCCCGACTAGTTACAGATACGCAGTATTTT. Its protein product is CASSSRLVTDTQYF.

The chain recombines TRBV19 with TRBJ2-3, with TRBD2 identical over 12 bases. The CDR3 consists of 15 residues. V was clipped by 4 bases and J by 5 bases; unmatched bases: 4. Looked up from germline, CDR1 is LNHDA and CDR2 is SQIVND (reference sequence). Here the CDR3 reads CASSRLAGGGDTQYF. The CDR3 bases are TGTGCCAGTAGTAGGCTAGCGGGGGGGGGAGATACGCAGTATTTT.

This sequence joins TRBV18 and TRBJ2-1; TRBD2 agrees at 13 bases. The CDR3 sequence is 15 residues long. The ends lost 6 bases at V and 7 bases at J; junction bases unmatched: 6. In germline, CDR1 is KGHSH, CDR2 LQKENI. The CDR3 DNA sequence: TGTGCCAGCTCCCAGGGACTAGCGGGGAGGAATGAGCAGTTCTTC. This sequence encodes CASSQGLAGRNEQFF. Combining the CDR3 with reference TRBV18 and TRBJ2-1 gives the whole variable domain NAGVMQNPRHLVRRRGQEARLRCSPMKGHSHVYWYRQLPEEGLKFMVYLQKENIIDESGMPKERFSAEFPKEGPSILRIQQVVRGDSAAYFCASSQGLAGRNEQFFGPGTRLTVL.

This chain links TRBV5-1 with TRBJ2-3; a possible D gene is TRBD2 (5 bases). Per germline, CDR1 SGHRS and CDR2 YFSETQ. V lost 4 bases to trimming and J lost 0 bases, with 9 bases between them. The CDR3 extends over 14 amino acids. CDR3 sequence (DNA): TGCGCCAGCAGCCAACGGACTAGCACAGATACGCAGTATTTT. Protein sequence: CASSQRTSTDTQYF.

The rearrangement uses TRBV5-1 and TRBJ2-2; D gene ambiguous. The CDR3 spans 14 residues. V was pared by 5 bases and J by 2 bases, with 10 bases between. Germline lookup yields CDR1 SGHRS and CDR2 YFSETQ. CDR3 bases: TGCGCCAGCAGGTTACATAGCAACACCGGGGAGCTGTTTTTT. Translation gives CASRLHSNTGELFF.

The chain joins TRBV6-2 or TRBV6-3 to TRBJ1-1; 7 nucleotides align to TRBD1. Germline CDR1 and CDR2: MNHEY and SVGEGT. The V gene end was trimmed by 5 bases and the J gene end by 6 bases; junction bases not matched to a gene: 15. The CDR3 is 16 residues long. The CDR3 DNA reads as TGTGCCAGCAGTCAAGTCCGACAGGGTGGGTTTGCTGAAGCTTTCTTT. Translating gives CASSQVRQGGFAEAFF.

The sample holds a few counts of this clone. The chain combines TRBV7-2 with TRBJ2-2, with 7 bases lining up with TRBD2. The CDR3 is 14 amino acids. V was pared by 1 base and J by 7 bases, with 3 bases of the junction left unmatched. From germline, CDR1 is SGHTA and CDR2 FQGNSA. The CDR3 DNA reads TGTGCCAGCAGCTTAGTGGGGGAGGGCGGGGAGCTGTTTTTT. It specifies CASSLVGEGGELFF.

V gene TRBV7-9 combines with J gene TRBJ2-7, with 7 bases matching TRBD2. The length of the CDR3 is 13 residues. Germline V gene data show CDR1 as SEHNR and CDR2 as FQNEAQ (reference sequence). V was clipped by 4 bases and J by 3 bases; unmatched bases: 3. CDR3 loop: CASSSGGDYEQYF. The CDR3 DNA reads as TGTGCCAGCAGCTCTGGGGGGGACTACGAGCAGTACTTC.

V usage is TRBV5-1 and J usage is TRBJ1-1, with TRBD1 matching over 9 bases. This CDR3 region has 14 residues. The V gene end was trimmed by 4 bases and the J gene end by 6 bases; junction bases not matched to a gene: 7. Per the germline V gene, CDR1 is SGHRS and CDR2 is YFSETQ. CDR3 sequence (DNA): TGCGCCAGCAGCGGAAAACAGGGGGCTCCTGAAGCTTTCTTT. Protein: CASSGKQGAPEAFF.

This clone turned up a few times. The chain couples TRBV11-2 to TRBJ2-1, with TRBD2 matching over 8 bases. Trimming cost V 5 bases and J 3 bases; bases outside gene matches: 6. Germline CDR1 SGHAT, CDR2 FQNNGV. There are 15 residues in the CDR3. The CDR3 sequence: CASSPTSGFYNEQFF. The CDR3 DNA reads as TGTGCCAGCAGCCCCACTAGCGGTTTCTACAATGAGCAGTTCTTC.

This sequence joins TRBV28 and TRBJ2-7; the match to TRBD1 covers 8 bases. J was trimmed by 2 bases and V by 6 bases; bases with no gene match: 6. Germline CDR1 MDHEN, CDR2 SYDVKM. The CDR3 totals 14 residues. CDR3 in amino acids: CASRSDRGTYEQYF. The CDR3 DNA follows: TGTGCCAGCAGATCTGACAGGGGTACCTACGAGCAGTACTTC. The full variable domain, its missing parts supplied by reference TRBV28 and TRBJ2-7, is DVKVTQSSRYLVKRTGEKVFLECVQDMDHENMFWYRQDPGLGLRLIYFSYDVKMKEKGDIPEGYSVSREKKERFSLILESASTNQTSMYLCASRSDRGTYEQYFGPGTRLTVT.

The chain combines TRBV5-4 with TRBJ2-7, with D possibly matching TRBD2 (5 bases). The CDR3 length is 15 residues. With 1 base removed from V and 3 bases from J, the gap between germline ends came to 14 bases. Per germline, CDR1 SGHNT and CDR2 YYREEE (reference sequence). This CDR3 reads CASSLRGKMNYEQYF. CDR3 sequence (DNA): TGTGCCAGCAGCTTGCGGGGTAAGATGAACTACGAGCAGTACTTC.

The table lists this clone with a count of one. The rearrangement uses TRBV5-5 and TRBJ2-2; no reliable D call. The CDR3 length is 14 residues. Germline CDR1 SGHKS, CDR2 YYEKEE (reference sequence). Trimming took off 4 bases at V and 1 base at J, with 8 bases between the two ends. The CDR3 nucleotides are TGTGCCAGCAGCGTGACTGGGAACACCGGGGAGCTGTTTTTT. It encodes CASSVTGNTGELFF.

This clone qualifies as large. CDR3 in DNA: TGTGCCAGCAGCCGGGACAGGGGGCGTAGAGGTGAGCAGTTCTTC. It codes for CASSRDRGRRGEQFF. This chain links TRBV7-9 with TRBJ2-1, with 12 bases identical to TRBD1. This CDR3 is built from 15 residues. Germline CDR1 and CDR2: SEHNR and FQNEAQ (reference sequence). The V gene end was trimmed by 5 bases and the J gene end by 9 bases; junction bases not matched to a gene: 8.